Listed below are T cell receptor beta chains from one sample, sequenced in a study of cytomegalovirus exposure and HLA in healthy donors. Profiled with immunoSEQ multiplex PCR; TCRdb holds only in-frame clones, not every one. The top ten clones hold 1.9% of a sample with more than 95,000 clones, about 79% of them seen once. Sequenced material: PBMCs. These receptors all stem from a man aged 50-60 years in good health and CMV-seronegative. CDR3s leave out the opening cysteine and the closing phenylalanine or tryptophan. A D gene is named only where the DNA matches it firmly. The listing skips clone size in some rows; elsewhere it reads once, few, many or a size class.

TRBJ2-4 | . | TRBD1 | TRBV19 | ASIGTGEGNIQY
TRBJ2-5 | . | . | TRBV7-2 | ASSLGTLREQY
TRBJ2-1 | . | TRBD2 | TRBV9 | ASSGTSGVPYNEQF
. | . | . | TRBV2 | ASSETGMAEQY
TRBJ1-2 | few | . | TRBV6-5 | ASRRRQAGYGYT
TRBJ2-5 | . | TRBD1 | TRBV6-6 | ASTDRLKETQY
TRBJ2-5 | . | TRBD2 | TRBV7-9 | ASSFSGEQTQY
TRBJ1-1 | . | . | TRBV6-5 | ATARRGEAF
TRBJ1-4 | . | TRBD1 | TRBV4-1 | ASSQVGQGNEKLF
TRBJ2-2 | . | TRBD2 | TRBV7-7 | ASSSGLAGAGELF
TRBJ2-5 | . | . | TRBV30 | AWSPGVETQY
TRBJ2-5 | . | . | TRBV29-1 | SVNAVQLRETQY
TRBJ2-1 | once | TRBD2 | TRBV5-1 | ASSPGTSGYNEQF
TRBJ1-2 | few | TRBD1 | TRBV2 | ASSRDRANDGYT
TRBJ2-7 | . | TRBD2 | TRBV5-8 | ASSLVRREVYEQY
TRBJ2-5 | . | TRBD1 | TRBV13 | ASSWGQGEIQQETQY
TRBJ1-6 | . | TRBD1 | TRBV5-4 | ASSLSGQDPLYSPLH
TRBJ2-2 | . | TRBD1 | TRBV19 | ASSIAPRTGDTGELF
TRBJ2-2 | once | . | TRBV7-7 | ASSLQGRNTGELF
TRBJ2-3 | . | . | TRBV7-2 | ASSLGRGTDTQY
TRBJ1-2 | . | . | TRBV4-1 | ASSQVGSGVYGYT
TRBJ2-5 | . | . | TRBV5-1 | ASRGWGVQETQY
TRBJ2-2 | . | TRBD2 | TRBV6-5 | ASSSYGLAGTGELF
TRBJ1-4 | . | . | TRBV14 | ASSQVGGLNEKLF
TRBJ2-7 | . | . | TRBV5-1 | ASSLRTSTSRPARTSEQY
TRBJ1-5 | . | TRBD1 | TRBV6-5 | ASSYQGGSNQPQH
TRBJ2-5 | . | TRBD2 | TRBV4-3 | ASSQASGETQY
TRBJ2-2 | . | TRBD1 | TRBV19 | ASWRGPGQGLVTGELF
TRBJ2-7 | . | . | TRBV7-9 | ASSLAATTYEQY
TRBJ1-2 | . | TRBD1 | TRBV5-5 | ASSFPGGAGYT
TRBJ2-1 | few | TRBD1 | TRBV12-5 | ASGSFSDRGGNEQF
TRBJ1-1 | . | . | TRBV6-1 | ASSEWGRGRAEAF
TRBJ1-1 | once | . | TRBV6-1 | ASSARAGWNTEAF
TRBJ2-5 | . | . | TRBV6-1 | ASSGEALGETQY
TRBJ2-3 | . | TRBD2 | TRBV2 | ASSVSRGGTDTQY
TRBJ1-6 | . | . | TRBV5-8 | ASSPGQYNSPLH